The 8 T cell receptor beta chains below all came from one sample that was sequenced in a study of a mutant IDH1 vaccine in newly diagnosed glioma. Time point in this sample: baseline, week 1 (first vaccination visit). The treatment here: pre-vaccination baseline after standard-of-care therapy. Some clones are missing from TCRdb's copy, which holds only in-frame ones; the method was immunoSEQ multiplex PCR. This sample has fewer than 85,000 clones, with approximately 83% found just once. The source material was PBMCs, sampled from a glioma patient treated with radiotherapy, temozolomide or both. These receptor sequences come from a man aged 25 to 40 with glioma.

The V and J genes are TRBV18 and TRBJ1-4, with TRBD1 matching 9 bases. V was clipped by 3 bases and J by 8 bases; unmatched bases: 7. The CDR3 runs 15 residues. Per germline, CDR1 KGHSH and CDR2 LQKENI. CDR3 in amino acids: CASSPVRDREEKLFF. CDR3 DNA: TGTGCCAGCTCACCCGTCCGGGACAGGGAGGAAAAACTGTTTTTT.

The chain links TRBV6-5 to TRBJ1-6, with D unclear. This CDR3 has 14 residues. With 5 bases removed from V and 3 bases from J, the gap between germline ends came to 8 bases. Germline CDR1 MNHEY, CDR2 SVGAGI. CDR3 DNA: TGTGCCAGCAGTCACGGGGACTATAATTCACCCCTCCACTTT. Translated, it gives CASSHGDYNSPLHF.

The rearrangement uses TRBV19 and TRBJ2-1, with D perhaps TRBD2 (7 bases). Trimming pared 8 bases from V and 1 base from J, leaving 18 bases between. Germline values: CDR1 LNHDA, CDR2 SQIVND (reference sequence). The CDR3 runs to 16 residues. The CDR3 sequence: CASRGASPGSYNEQFF. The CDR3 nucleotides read TGTGCCAGTCGGGGGGCGAGCCCCGGGTCCTACAATGAGCAGTTCTTC.

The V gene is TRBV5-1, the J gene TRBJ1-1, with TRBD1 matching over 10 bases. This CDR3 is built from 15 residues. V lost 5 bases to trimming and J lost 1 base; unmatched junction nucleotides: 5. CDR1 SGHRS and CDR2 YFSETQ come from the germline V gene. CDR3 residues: CASRRQGATNTEAFF. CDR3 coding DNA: TGCGCCAGCAGACGACAGGGGGCAACGAACACTGAAGCTTTCTTT.

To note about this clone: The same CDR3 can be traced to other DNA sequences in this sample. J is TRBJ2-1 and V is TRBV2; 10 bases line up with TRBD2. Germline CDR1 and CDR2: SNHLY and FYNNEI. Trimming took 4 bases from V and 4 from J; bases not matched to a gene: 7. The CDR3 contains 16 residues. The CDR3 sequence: CASSVPSGGSYNEQFF. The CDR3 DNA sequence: TGTGCCAGCAGTGTCCCTAGCGGGGGCTCTTACAATGAGCAGTTCTTC.

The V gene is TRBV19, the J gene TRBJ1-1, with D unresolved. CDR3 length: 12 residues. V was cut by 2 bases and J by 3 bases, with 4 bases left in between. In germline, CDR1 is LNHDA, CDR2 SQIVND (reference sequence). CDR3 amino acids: CASSIMDTEAFF. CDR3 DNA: TGTGCCAGTAGTATAATGGACACTGAAGCTTTCTTT.

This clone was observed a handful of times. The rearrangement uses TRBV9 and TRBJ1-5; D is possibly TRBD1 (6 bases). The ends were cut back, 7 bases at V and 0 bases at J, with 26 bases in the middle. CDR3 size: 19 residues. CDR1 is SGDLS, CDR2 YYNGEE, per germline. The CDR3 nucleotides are TGTGCCAGCCCGGCCCCAAGGACAGAACAAGTTAATAGCAATCAGCCCCAGCATTTT. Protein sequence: CASPAPRTEQVNSNQPQHF.

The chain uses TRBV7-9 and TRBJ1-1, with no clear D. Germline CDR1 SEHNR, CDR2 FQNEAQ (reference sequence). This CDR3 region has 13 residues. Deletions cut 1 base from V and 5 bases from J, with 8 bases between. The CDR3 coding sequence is TGTGCCAGCAGCTTAGTCCGGGAAACTGAAGCTTTCTTT. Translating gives CASSLVRETEAFF.